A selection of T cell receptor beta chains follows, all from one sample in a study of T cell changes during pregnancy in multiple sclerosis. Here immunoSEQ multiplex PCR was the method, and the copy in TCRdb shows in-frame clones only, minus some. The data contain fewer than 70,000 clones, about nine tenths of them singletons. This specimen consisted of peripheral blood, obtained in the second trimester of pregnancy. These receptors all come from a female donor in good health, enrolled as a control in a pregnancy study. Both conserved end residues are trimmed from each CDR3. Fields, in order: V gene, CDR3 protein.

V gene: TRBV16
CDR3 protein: ASSHSHQNTGELF

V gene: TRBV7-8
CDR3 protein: ASSSLLTGIPEQF

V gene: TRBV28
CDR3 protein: ASNLAVGEQY

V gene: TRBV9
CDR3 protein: ASSDTGQGTWVNSYEQY

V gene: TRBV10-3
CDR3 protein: AISRQGGDTDTQY

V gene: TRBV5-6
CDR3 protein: ASSSRDTSGYT

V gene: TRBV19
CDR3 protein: ASSIAGGQPPYEQY

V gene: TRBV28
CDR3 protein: ASKPGQGASVYGYT

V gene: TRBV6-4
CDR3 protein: ASSDSTSGSTDTQY

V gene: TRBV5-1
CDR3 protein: ASRGGRNYEQY

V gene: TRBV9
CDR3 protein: ASSAGLGNEQF

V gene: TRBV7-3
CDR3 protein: ASSLMSGTGELF

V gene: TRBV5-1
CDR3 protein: ASSVNQETQY

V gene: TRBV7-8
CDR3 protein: ASSRTSGSGEQF

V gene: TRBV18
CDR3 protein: ASSPLLQQPEKLF

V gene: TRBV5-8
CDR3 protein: ASSLAVEQY

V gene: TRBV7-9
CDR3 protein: ASSLGTDTEAF

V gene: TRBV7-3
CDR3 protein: ASSLTYRLAGGHGELF

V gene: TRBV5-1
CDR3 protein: ASTPRVRQETQY

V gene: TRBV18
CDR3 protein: ASSPMAVGDTEAF

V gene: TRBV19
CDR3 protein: ASRSHSGGYYNEQF

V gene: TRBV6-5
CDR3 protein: ASSYMRTGLGKLF

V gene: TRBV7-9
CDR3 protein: ASSLVQGYGYT

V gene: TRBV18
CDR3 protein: ASSQGQDQPQH

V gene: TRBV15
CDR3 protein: ATSRGDSSPLH

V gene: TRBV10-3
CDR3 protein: AIRGTGMGYEQY

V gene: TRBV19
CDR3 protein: ASSIYYGTGATGELF

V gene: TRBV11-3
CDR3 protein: ASSQGQLLMNTEAF

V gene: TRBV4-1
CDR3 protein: ASSQEVPGRYGYT

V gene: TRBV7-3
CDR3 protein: ASSALGGSGTGELF

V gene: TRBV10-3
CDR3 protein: AISESGGRPYEQY

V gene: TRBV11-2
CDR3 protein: ASSSLQGYGTALYEQY

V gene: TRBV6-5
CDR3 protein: ASSYRGGNTEAF

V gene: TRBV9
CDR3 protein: ASSAQSWGGEQY

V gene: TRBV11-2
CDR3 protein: ASSLDVTSAFEQY

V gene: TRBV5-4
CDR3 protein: ASSLGTGDNNSPLH

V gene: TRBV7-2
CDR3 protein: ASSFVLGAETQY